A selection of T cell receptor beta chains follows, all from one sample in a study of shared clonotypes between healthy human individuals. The repertoire was sequenced with immunoSEQ multiplex PCR; TCRdb's copy has only in-frame clones and lacks some. The sample has around 1 million clones; about three quarters are singletons. The sequenced material came from memory CD4+ T cells sorted from blood. The receptor set was obtained from a man aged 18 to 29 in good health. Each CDR3 is given with its conserved first and last residue. Fields, in order: J gene, V gene, D gene, clone size, CDR3 DNA, CDR3 protein. A D gene is named only where the DNA matches it firmly. Rows may omit the clone size; those that give it use once, few, many or a size class.

J: TRBJ2-3; V: TRBV5-1; D: NA; size: few; DNA: TGCGCCAGCAGCCAAAACACAGATACGCAGTATTTT; CDR3: CASSQNTDTQYF
J: TRBJ1-5; V: TRBV30; D: TRBD1; size: NA; DNA: TGTGCCTGGAGTGACGCGACAGGGATTCAGGGCAATCAGCCCCAGCATTTT; CDR3: CAWSDATGIQGNQPQHF
J: TRBJ2-3; V: TRBV4-1; D: TRBD2; size: NA; DNA: TGCGCCAGCAGCCAAGGGCTACTAGCGGGGGTCACAGATACGCAGTATTTT; CDR3: CASSQGLLAGVTDTQYF
J: TRBJ1-5; V: TRBV19; D: NA; size: NA; DNA: TGTGCCAGTAGATATCCTTTTAGCAATCAGCCCCAGCATTTT; CDR3: CASRYPFSNQPQHF
J: TRBJ1-2; V: TRBV11-2; D: NA; size: NA; DNA: TGTGCCAGCAGCTTAGATTCTATTAACTATGGCTACACCTTC; CDR3: CASSLDSINYGYTF
J: TRBJ2-1; V: TRBV2; D: TRBD2; size: NA; DNA: TGTGCCAGCAGTGAACCGCCTCATGGCGGGGGGTTATATGAGCAGTTCTTC; CDR3: CASSEPPHGGGLYEQFF
J: TRBJ2-6; V: TRBV5-6; D: NA; size: NA; DNA: TGTGCCAGCAGCCCTTTGGCTCCTGGGGCCAACGTCCTGACTTTC; CDR3: CASSPLAPGANVLTF
J: TRBJ2-5; V: TRBV30; D: NA; size: NA; DNA: TGTGCCTGGAGTACACAGAGGGATCAAGAGACCCAGTACTTC; CDR3: CAWSTQRDQETQYF
J: TRBJ2-7; V: TRBV5-4; D: NA; size: NA; DNA: TGTGCCAGCAGCTTATCGGGCCCGGGACCGATCTACGAGCAGTACTTC; CDR3: CASSLSGPGPIYEQYF
J: TRBJ2-3; V: TRBV5-1; D: NA; size: NA; DNA: TGCGCCAGCAGCTTGGAACGGGGGCCCTCCACAGATACGCAGTATTTT; CDR3: CASSLERGPSTDTQYF
J: TRBJ2-4; V: TRBV5-1; D: NA; size: NA; DNA: TGCGCCAGCAGCTTCGGGACAAACATAGCCAAAAACATTCAGTACTTC; CDR3: CASSFGTNIAKNIQYF
J: TRBJ1-2; V: TRBV2; D: TRBD1; size: NA; DNA: TGTGCCAGCAGGGGAGCGGGACAGTTGTTGGGCTACACCTTC; CDR3: CASRGAGQLLGYTF
J: TRBJ2-7; V: TRBV12-5; D: NA; size: once; DNA: TGTGCTAGTGGTCCACGTCGGGAGACAGGCAGACCGGAGGAGCAGTACTTC; CDR3: CASGPRRETGRPEEQYF
J: TRBJ1-1; V: TRBV14; D: NA; size: NA; DNA: TGTGCCAACAGCCCACGGAGAAACACTGAAGCTTTCTTT; CDR3: CANSPRRNTEAFF
J: TRBJ2-5; V: TRBV29-1; D: TRBD2; size: NA; DNA: TGCAGCTTAGCGGGGGGCTGGGGAGAGACCCAGTACTTC; CDR3: CSLAGGWGETQYF
J: TRBJ2-7; V: TRBV10-3; D: TRBD1; size: NA; DNA: TGTGCCACCCAGGGGGCAGCCTACGAGCAGTACTTC; CDR3: CATQGAAYEQYF
J: TRBJ1-6; V: TRBV18; D: NA; size: NA; DNA: TGTGCCAGCTCACCGCTGGCTATTCACCCCCTCCACTTT; CDR3: CASSPLAIHPLHF
J: TRBJ2-1; V: TRBV6-1; D: TRBD1; size: NA; DNA: TGTGCCAGCAGTTGGACAGGGTTTGAGCAGTTCTTC; CDR3: CASSWTGFEQFF
J: TRBJ2-3; V: TRBV6-5; D: NA; size: NA; DNA: TGTGCCAGCAGTTACGAAGGCTCAGGGAGGAAGGATACGCAGTATTTT; CDR3: CASSYEGSGRKDTQYF
J: TRBJ2-5; V: TRBV6-5; D: TRBD1; size: once; DNA: TGTGCCAGCAGTTCAACCGCAGGGGGAGAGACCCAGTACTTC; CDR3: CASSSTAGGETQYF
J: TRBJ1-2; V: TRBV6-6; D: NA; size: NA; DNA: TGTGCCAGCACTCGAAGCAGGGATGGCTACACCTTC; CDR3: CASTRSRDGYTF
J: TRBJ2-3; V: TRBV9; D: NA; size: NA; DNA: TGTGCCAGCAGCGCAGGTGGGGGCACAGATACGCAGTATTTT; CDR3: CASSAGGGTDTQYF
J: TRBJ1-5; V: TRBV28; D: NA; size: NA; DNA: TGTGCCAGCGCTCAGAGCAATCAGCCCCAGCATTTT; CDR3: CASAQSNQPQHF
J: TRBJ1-2; V: TRBV20-1; D: NA; size: few; DNA: TGCAGTGCTAGAGAGCTGCGCGGCTACACCTTC; CDR3: CSARELRGYTF
J: TRBJ1-3; V: TRBV5-1; D: NA; size: NA; DNA: TGCGCCAGCGCCAAGGAGATTGGAAACACCATATATTTT; CDR3: CASAKEIGNTIYF
J: TRBJ1-2; V: TRBV7-2; D: NA; size: NA; DNA: TGTGCCAGCAGCCCCGGTGGGGGCGCCAACCTCTATGGCTACACCTTC; CDR3: CASSPGGGANLYGYTF
J: TRBJ2-1; V: TRBV11-2; D: NA; size: NA; DNA: TGTGCCAGCAGCCTCGACAGTCCCCCCTACAATGAGCAGTTCTTC; CDR3: CASSLDSPPYNEQFF